This T cell receptor beta chain was found in a study of shared clonotypes between healthy human individuals. Broader study findings: Shared clonotypes across all four donors exceeded non-shared ones in generation probability. What naive subsets generally showed was a larger estimated richness than memory subsets showed.

The germline V gene has CDR1 MDHEN and CDR2 SYDVKM. V gave up 5 bases and J gave up 5 bases; unmatched junction bases: 8. The CDR3 is made up of 15 amino acids. Several immunoSEQ plates held equal portions of the genomic DNA taken from each subset. TCRdb keeps only in-frame clones here, not all; method: immunoSEQ multiplex PCR. The sample includes some 500,000 clones, 95% to 97% of them seen just once. A remark on this clone: Its antigen is unknown.

The receptor was derived from a woman under 40 in good health. Material: naive CD4+ T cells sorted from blood. Described subset: CD45RA+ positively selected. The genes are TRBV28 and TRBJ1-2; 10 positions agree with TRBD1. CDR3 nucleotides: TGTGCCAGCAGTCTGAGCCGGGACAGGGGATATGGCTACACCTTC. Translated, it gives CASSLSRDRGYGYTF.